This T cell receptor (beta chain) came from a study of T cells in Graves' hyperthyroidism and ophthalmopathy. RNA transcripts yielded amplified TCR beta CDR3 regions. Initially, a first-round RT-PCR of the TCR CDR3 employed the HTBI primer set. Each CDR3 protein is one row after TCRdb ran MiXCR on the multiplex PCR reads. There are about 560,000 distinct CDR3 sequences in the sample; roughly 17% occur only once, and 15% to 20% lies in the top ten. A note on this clonotype: Its antigen is as yet unknown.

Germline CDR1 is SGHAT and CDR2 is FQDESV (reference sequence). The CDR3 contains 16 residues. The trim removed 5 bases at V and 0 bases at J, leaving 6 bases unmatched. General study findings and limits: The model forecast ophthalmopathy, anticipating it by a median approximately 6.1 months before onset.

Lactation, pregnancy, other autoimmune disease or uncontrolled infection led to exclusion of patients. The chain combines TRBV11-1 with TRBJ2-3; 9 bases match TRBD2. This receptor was identified in a woman under 30 with Graves' hyperthyroidism. The sequenced sample was blood. The CDR3 sequence is CASSARLAESTDTQYF. CDR3 in DNA: TGTGCCAGCAGCGCACGACTAGCGGAAAGCACAGATACGCAGTATTTT.